These T cell receptor beta chains were read from a single sample in a study of blood T cell repertoires in COVID-19. The method was immunoSEQ multiplex PCR; TCRdb's version includes in-frame clones alone and lacks a portion of them. This sample has around 200,000 clones; 83% occur once, and the top ten carry 2% to 3%. Sequenced sample: peripheral blood. The receptors derive from a woman in her 40s with active or convalescent COVID-19. Both conserved end residues are part of each CDR3. Each record gives: V gene, J gene, D gene, clone size, CDR3 protein, CDR3 DNA. D genes are given only for firm matches. The size of a clone is reported for some rows only, either as once, few or many, or as a class for expanded clones.

V gene: TRBV6-5
J gene: TRBJ2-7
D gene: TRBD1
clone size: NA
CDR3 protein: CASSYSQGANEQYF
CDR3 DNA: TGTGCCAGCAGTTACAGTCAGGGGGCAAACGAGCAGTACTTC

V gene: TRBV10-2
J gene: TRBJ1-5
D gene: NA
clone size: NA
CDR3 protein: CASRDIDQPQHF
CDR3 DNA: TGCGCCAGCCGTGATATCGATCAGCCCCAGCATTTT

V gene: TRBV7-6
J gene: TRBJ2-5
D gene: TRBD2
clone size: once
CDR3 protein: CASSLSGVQETQYF
CDR3 DNA: TGTGCCAGCAGCTTAAGCGGGGTCCAAGAGACCCAGTACTTC

V gene: TRBV11-3
J gene: TRBJ2-3
D gene: TRBD2
clone size: NA
CDR3 protein: CASSRSGRAKDTQYF
CDR3 DNA: TGTGCCAGCAGCCGTAGCGGGAGGGCGAAAGATACGCAGTATTTT

V gene: TRBV6-5
J gene: TRBJ2-6
D gene: NA
clone size: NA
CDR3 protein: CASTRDRGANVLTF
CDR3 DNA: TGTGCCAGCACCCGGGATAGGGGGGCCAACGTCCTGACTTTC

V gene: TRBV11-3
J gene: TRBJ1-2
D gene: TRBD1
clone size: NA
CDR3 protein: CASSLGDSRYGYTF
CDR3 DNA: TGTGCCAGCAGCTTAGGGGACAGTCGCTATGGCTACACCTTC

V gene: TRBV2
J gene: TRBJ2-2
D gene: TRBD2
clone size: NA
CDR3 protein: CASSGGAGGGELFF
CDR3 DNA: TGTGCCAGCAGTGGTGGGGCGGGAGGCGGGGAGCTGTTTTTT

V gene: TRBV28
J gene: TRBJ1-5
D gene: NA
clone size: NA
CDR3 protein: CASSFWEGLVNQPQHF
CDR3 DNA: TGTGCCAGCAGTTTTTGGGAGGGGCTCGTCAATCAGCCCCAGCATTTT

V gene: TRBV5-1
J gene: TRBJ1-2
D gene: NA
clone size: NA
CDR3 protein: CASSARGSYGYTF
CDR3 DNA: TGCGCCAGCAGCGCCCGAGGCAGCTATGGCTACACCTTC

V gene: TRBV30
J gene: TRBJ1-2
D gene: NA
clone size: NA
CDR3 protein: CAWRPPGGKVGYTF
CDR3 DNA: TGTGCCTGGAGGCCGCCGGGGGGGAAGGTCGGCTACACCTTC

V gene: TRBV5-1
J gene: TRBJ2-5
D gene: TRBD2
clone size: NA
CDR3 protein: CASRTSGGAQETQYF
CDR3 DNA: TGCGCCAGCAGGACTAGCGGGGGGGCACAAGAGACCCAGTACTTC

V gene: TRBV28
J gene: TRBJ1-6
D gene: TRBD1
clone size: NA
CDR3 protein: CASSLPTGSNSPLHF
CDR3 DNA: TGTGCCAGCAGTTTACCGACAGGGAGTAATTCACCCCTCCACTTT

V gene: TRBV5-4
J gene: TRBJ2-1
D gene: NA
clone size: NA
CDR3 protein: CASTTRRQSRGGEQFF
CDR3 DNA: TGTGCCAGCACCACCCGCCGACAGTCTAGGGGCGGCGAGCAGTTCTTC

V gene: TRBV9
J gene: TRBJ1-2
D gene: NA
clone size: many
CDR3 protein: CASSVEAGAYGYTF
CDR3 DNA: TGTGCCAGCAGCGTAGAGGCAGGGGCGTATGGCTACACCTTC

V gene: TRBV7-2
J gene: TRBJ2-2
D gene: NA
clone size: NA
CDR3 protein: CASSESRLIGTGELFF
CDR3 DNA: TGTGCCAGCAGCGAGTCCCGACTAATAGGGACCGGGGAGCTGTTTTTT

V gene: TRBV28
J gene: TRBJ2-1
D gene: TRBD2
clone size: NA
CDR3 protein: CASSLNSGLAGASSYNEQFF
CDR3 DNA: TGTGCCAGCAGTTTAAATTCCGGACTAGCGGGCGCGAGCTCCTACAATGAGCAGTTCTTC

V gene: TRBV27
J gene: TRBJ1-2
D gene: NA
clone size: NA
CDR3 protein: CASSLSLRGNYGYTF
CDR3 DNA: TGTGCCAGCAGTTTATCGTTACGGGGGAACTATGGCTACACCTTC

V gene: TRBV20-1
J gene: TRBJ1-2
D gene: NA
clone size: NA
CDR3 protein: CSATQFYGYTF
CDR3 DNA: TGCAGTGCTACCCAGTTCTATGGCTACACCTTC

V gene: TRBV7-9
J gene: TRBJ2-1
D gene: TRBD2
clone size: NA
CDR3 protein: CASSLLAGGNEQFF
CDR3 DNA: TGTGCCAGCAGCTTACTAGCGGGAGGGAATGAGCAGTTCTTC

V gene: TRBV11-3
J gene: TRBJ2-1
D gene: TRBD2
clone size: NA
CDR3 protein: CASSFTSGVSSYNEQFF
CDR3 DNA: TGTGCCAGCAGCTTTACTAGCGGGGTTAGCTCCTACAATGAGCAGTTCTTC

V gene: TRBV3-1/TRBV3-2
J gene: TRBJ2-7
D gene: TRBD2
clone size: many
CDR3 protein: CASSQERPAGVSYEQYF
CDR3 DNA: TGTGCCAGCAGCCAAGAAAGGCCAGCGGGAGTTTCCTACGAGCAGTACTTC

V gene: TRBV9
J gene: TRBJ2-2
D gene: TRBD2
clone size: once
CDR3 protein: CASSAGLAGVNTGELFF
CDR3 DNA: TGTGCCAGCAGCGCGGGACTAGCGGGAGTTAACACCGGGGAGCTGTTTTTT

V gene: TRBV2
J gene: TRBJ1-1
D gene: TRBD1
clone size: NA
CDR3 protein: CASTGTGGVGTEAFF
CDR3 DNA: TGTGCCAGCACCGGGACAGGGGGCGTAGGCACTGAAGCTTTCTTT

V gene: TRBV25-1
J gene: TRBJ1-3
D gene: NA
clone size: NA
CDR3 protein: CASSVAGGGFGNTIYF
CDR3 DNA: TGTGCCAGCAGTGTTGCGGGAGGCGGATTTGGAAACACCATATATTTT

V gene: TRBV5-6
J gene: TRBJ1-4
D gene: TRBD1
clone size: NA
CDR3 protein: CASSAGGPNEKLFF
CDR3 DNA: TGTGCCAGCAGCGCAGGGGGGCCTAATGAAAAACTGTTTTTT

V gene: TRBV10-3
J gene: TRBJ2-3
D gene: TRBD1
clone size: NA
CDR3 protein: CAISESATGNTQYF
CDR3 DNA: TGTGCCATCAGTGAGTCCGCGACAGGGAATACGCAGTATTTT

V gene: TRBV19
J gene: TRBJ1-1
D gene: NA
clone size: NA
CDR3 protein: CASSIGQGTFSQAFF
CDR3 DNA: TGTGCCAGTAGTATCGGGCAGGGAACTTTTTCCCAGGCTTTCTTT

V gene: TRBV5-1
J gene: TRBJ1-1
D gene: TRBD1
clone size: few
CDR3 protein: CASSAMPGTGRGAFF
CDR3 DNA: TGCGCCAGCAGCGCAATGCCAGGGACAGGTCGGGGAGCTTTCTTT

V gene: TRBV5-1
J gene: TRBJ2-1
D gene: NA
clone size: NA
CDR3 protein: CASWGPTYNEQFF
CDR3 DNA: TGCGCCAGCTGGGGGCCTACCTACAATGAGCAGTTCTTC

V gene: TRBV4-1
J gene: TRBJ1-4
D gene: TRBD1
clone size: NA
CDR3 protein: CASSTHNAGGEKLFF
CDR3 DNA: TGCGCCAGCAGCACCCACAACGCAGGGGGAGAAAAACTGTTTTTT

V gene: TRBV30
J gene: TRBJ1-1
D gene: TRBD1
clone size: NA
CDR3 protein: CAWIRGGGGTEAFF
CDR3 DNA: TGTGCCTGGATTCGAGGGGGCGGAGGTACTGAAGCTTTCTTT

V gene: TRBV7-6
J gene: TRBJ2-7
D gene: NA
clone size: NA
CDR3 protein: CASSLDSAYEQYF
CDR3 DNA: TGTGCCAGCAGCTTAGACAGTGCCTACGAGCAGTACTTC